Below, one TCR beta chain is given with its context. The CDR3 totals 16 residues. Germline CDR1 reads SGHDT; CDR2 reads YYEEEE. CD45RO-negative, CCR7-selected cells formed the naive CD8 fraction, which excluded terminally differentiated effector memory CD45RA+ cells. The table came from immunoSEQ multiplex PCR; TCRdb's copy has only in-frame clones and leaves some out. This sample carries approximately 810,000 clones, over 90% of them seen once, and the ten largest clones take 20% to 30%. The sample belongs to a study of shared clonotypes between healthy human individuals. Sequencing was performed on naive CD8+ T cells sorted from blood. The V and J genes are TRBV5-6 and TRBJ1-2, with D possibly matching TRBD1 (6 bases). This TCR came from a man aged 25-40 years in good health. CDR3 nucleotide sequence: TGTCGTGTTAAGGACAGTCACGGCGCAGAGATTTATGGCTACACCTTC. This codes for CRVKDSHGAEIYGYTF.